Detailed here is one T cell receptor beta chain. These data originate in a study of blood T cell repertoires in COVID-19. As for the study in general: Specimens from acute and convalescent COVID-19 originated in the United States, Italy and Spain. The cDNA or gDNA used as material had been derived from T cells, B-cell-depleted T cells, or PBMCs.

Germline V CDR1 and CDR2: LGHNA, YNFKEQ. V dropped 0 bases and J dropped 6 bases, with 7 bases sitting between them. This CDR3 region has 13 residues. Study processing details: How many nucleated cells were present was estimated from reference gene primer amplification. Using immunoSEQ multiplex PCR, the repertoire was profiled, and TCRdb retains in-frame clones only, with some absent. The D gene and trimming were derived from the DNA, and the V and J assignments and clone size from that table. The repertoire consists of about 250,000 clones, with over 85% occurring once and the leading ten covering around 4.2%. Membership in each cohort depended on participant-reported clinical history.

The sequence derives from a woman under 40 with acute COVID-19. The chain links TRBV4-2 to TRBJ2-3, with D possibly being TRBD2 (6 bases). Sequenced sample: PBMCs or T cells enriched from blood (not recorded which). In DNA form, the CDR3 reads TGTGCCAGCAGCCAAGAAGGAGGGGATACGCAGTATTTT. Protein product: CASSQEGGDTQYF.